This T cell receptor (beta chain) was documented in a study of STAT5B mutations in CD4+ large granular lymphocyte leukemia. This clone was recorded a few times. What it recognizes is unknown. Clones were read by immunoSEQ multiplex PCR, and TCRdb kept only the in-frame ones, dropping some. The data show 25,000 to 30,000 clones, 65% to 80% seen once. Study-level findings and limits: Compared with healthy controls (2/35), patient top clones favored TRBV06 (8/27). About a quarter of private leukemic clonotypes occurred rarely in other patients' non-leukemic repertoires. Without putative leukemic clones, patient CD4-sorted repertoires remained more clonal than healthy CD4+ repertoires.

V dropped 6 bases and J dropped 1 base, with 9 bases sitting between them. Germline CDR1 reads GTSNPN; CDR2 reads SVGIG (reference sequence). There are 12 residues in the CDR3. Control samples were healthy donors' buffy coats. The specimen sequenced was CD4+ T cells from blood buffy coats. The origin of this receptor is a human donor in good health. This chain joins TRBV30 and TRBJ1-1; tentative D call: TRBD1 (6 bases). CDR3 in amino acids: CACTRGNTEAFF. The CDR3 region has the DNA TGTGCCTGCACCAGGGGGAACACTGAAGCTTTCTTT. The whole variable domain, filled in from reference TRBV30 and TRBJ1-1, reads SQTIHQWPATLVQPVGSPLSLECTVEGTSNPNLYWYRQAAGRGLQLLFYSVGIGQISSEVPQNLSASRPQDRQFILSSKKLLLSDSGFYLCACTRGNTEAFFGQGTRLTVV.